The rows below give T cell receptor beta chains drawn from one sample of a study of CD8 T cells in acute hepatitis C reinfection. Clones were sequenced by immunoSEQ multiplex PCR, and TCRdb holds only the in-frame ones, with some missing. This sample has 30,000 to 45,000 clones, with approximately 83% found just once. Sequencing was performed on naive CD8+ T cells from PBMCs. The receptors were gathered from a woman between 18 and 29 years old who spontaneously cleared hepatitis C infection. Both conserved end residues are part of each CDR3. A D gene is named only where the DNA matches it firmly. Size tells how often a clone was seen (once, few, many) or the class of an expanded clone, and some rows leave it out.

.,TRBJ2-1,TRBV27,.,TGTGCCAGCAGTTTTTATGAGGTTGGGGGCAATGAGCAGTTCTTC,CASSFYEVGGNEQFF
.,TRBJ2-1,TRBV5-6,.,TGTGCCAGCAGCTACGCAAGCAATGAGCAGTTCTTC,CASSYASNEQFF
.,TRBJ1-1,TRBV4-2,once,TGTGCCAGCAGCCAAGAGAATCTCAAGGGAGCTTTCTTT,CASSQENLKGAFF
.,TRBJ2-7,TRBV6-5,.,TGTGCCAGCAGTTACTCGACAGTCCCGGGGTCCTACGAGCAGTACTTC,CASSYSTVPGSYEQYF
.,TRBJ2-6,TRBV27,.,TGTGCCAGCAGCCGACCGGGGGCCAACGTCCTGACTTTC,CASSRPGANVLTF
.,TRBJ2-5,TRBV5-6,once,TGTGCCAGCAGCTTGCGCGGCGGGGAGACCCAGTACTTC,CASSLRGGETQYF
TRBD1,TRBJ2-7,TRBV10-3,.,TGTGCCATCAGCAACCGGGACAGGGACTACGAGCAGTACTTC,CAISNRDRDYEQYF
TRBD1,TRBJ1-2,TRBV5-1,.,TGCGCCAGCAGCCCCTGGACAGGGGATTATGGCTACACCTTC,CASSPWTGDYGYTF
.,TRBJ2-5,TRBV9,once,TGTGCCAGCAGCGTAGACGGAGTTCCCAGAGAGACCCAGTACTTC,CASSVDGVPRETQYF
TRBD1,TRBJ2-2,TRBV5-1,.,TGCGCCAGCAGCGTTCAGGGGGCGGCCGGGGAGCTGTTTTTT,CASSVQGAAGELFF
.,TRBJ1-1,TRBV5-6,.,TGTGCCAGCAGCTTGGGTGTACTACTCTTGAACACTGAAGCTTTCTTT,CASSLGVLLLNTEAFF